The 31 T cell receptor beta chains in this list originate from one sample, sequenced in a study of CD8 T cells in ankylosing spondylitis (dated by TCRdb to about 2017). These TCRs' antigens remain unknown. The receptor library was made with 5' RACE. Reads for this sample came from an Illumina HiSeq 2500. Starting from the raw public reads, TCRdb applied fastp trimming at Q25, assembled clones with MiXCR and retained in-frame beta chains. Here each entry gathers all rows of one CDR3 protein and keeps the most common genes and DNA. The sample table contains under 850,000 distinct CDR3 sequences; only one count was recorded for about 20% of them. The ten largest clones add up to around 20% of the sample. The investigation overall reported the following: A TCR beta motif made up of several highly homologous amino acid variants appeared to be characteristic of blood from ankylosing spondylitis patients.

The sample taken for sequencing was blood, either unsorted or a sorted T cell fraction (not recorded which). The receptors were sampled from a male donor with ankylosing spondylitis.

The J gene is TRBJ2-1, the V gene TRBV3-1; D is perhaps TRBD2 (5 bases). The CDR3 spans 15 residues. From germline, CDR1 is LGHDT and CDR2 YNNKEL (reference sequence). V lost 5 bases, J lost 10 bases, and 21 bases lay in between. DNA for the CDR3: TGTGCCAGCAGCAGCGCCCGCGGAGGAGCGGAAGAGCAGTTCTTC. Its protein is CASSSARGGAEEQFF.

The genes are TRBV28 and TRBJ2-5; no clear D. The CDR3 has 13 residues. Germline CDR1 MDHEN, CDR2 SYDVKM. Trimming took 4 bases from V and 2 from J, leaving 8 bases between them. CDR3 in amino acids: CASSWAAQETQYF. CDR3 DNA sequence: TGTGCCAGCAGTTGGGCAGCTCAAGAGACCCAGTACTTC.

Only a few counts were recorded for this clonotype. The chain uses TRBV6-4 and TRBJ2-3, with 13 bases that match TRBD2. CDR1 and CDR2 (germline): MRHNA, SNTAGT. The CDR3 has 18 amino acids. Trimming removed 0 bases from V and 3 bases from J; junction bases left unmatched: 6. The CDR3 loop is CASSDSPTSGGTTDTQYF. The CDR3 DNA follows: TGTGCCAGCAGTGACTCCCCGACTAGCGGGGGGACTACAGATACGCAGTATTTT.

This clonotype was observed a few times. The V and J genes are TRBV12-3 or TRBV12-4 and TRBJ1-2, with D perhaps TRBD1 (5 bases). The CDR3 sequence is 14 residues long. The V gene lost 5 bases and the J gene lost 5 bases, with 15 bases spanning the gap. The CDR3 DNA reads TGTGCCAGCAGTGCCGGGTGGGGCGATTATGGCTACACCTTC. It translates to CASSAGWGDYGYTF.

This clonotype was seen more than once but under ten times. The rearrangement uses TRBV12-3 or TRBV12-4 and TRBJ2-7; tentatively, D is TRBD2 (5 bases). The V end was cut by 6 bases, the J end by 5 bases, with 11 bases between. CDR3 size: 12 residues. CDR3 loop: CASRGSVHEQYF. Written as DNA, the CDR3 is TGTGCCAGCAGGGGTAGCGTCCACGAGCAGTACTTC.

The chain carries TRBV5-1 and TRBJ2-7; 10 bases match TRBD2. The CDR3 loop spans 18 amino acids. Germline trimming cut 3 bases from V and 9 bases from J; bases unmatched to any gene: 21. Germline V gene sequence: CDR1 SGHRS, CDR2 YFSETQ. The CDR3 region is CASSSLTSGPTPVDGQYF. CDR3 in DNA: TGCGCCAGCAGCTCGCTGACTAGCGGGCCAACACCTGTGGATGGGCAGTACTTC.

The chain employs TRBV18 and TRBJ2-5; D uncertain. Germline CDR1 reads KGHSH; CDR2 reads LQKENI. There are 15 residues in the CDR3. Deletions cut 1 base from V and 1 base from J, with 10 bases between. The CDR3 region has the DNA TGTGCCAGCTCACCACGCGTCAGTATCCAAGAGACCCAGTACTTC. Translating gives CASSPRVSIQETQYF.

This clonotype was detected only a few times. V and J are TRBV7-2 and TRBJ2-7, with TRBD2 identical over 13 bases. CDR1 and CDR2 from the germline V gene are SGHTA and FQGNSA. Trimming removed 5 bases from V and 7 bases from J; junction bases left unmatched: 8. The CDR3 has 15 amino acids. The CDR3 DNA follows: TGTGCCAGCAGCCCTGGACTAGCGGGAGCACAAGAGCAGTACTTC. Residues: CASSPGLAGAQEQYF.

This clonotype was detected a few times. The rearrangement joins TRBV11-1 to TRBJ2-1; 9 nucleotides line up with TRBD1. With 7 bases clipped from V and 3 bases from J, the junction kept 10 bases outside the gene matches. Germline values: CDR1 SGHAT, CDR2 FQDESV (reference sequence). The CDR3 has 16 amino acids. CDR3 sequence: CASKDDRGAFYNEQFF. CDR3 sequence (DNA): TGTGCCAGCAAAGACGACAGGGGGGCTTTCTACAATGAGCAGTTCTTC.

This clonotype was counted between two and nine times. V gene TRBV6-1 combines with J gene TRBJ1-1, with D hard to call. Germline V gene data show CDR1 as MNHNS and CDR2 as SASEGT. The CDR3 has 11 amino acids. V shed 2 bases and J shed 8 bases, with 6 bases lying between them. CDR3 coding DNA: TGTGCCAGCAGTGAAATCGTCGAAGCTTTCTTT. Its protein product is CASSEIVEAFF.

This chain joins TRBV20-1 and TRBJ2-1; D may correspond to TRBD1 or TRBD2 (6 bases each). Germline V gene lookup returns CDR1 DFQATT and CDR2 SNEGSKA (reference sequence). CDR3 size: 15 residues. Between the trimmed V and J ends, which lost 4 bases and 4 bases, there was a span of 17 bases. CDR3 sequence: CSATPPRGLYNEQFF. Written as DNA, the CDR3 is TGCAGTGCTACACCCCCCCGGGGGCTGTACAATGAGCAGTTCTTC.

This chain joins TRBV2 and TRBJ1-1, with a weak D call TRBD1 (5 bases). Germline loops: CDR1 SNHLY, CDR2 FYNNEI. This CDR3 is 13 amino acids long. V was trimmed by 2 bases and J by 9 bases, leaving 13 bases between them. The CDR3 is CASSESRQTKAFF. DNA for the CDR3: TGTGCCAGCAGTGAAAGTCGACAGACAAAAGCTTTCTTT.

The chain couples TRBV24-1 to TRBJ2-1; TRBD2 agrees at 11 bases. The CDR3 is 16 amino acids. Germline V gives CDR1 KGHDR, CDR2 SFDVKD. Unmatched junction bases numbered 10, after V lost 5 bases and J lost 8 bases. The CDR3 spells CATSGTLAGGLDEQFF. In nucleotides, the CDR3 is TGTGCCACCAGTGGTACCCTAGCGGGAGGACTTGATGAGCAGTTCTTC.

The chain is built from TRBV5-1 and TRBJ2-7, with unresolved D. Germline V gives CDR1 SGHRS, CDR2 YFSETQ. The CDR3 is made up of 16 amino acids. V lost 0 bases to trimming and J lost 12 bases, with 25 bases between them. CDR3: CASSLGPKTEDGCRYF. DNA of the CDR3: TGCGCCAGCAGCTTGGGACCCAAAACAGAAGACGGTTGTCGGTACTTC. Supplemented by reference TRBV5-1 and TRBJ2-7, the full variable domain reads KAGVTQTPRYLIKTRGQQVTLSCSPISGHRSVSWYQQTPGQGLQFLFEYFSETQRNKGNFPGRFSGRQFSNSRSEMNVSTLELGDSALYLCASSLGPKTEDGCRYFGPGTRLTVT.

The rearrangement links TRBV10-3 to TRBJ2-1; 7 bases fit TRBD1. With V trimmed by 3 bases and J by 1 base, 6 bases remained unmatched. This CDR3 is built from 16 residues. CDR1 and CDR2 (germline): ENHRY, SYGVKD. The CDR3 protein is CAISDLTGESYNEQFF. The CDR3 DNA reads TGTGCCATCAGTGATCTCACAGGGGAGTCCTACAATGAGCAGTTCTTC.

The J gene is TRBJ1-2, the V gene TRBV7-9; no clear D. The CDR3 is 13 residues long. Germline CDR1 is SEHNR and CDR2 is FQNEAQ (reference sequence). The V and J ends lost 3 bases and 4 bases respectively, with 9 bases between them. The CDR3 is CASSLVDFYGYTF. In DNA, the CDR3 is TGTGCCAGCAGCTTGGTGGATTTCTATGGCTACACCTTC.

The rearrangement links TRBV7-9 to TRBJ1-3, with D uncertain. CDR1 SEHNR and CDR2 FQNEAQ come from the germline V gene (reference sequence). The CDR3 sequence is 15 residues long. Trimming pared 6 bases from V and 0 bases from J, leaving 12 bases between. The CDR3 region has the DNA TGTGCCAGCAGGGACCCTCGACCCTCTGGAAACACCATATATTTT. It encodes CASRDPRPSGNTIYF.

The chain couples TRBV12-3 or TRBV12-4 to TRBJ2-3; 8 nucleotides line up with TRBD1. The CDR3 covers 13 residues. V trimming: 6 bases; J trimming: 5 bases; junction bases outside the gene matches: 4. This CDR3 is CASSAGGGDTQYF. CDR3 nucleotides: TGTGCCAGCAGCGCAGGGGGCGGAGATACGCAGTATTTT.

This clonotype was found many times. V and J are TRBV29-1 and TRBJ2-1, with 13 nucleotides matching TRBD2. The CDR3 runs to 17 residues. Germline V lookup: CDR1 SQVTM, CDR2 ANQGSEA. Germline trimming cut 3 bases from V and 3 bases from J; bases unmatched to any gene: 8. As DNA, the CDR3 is TGCAGCGTTGAGGGCGGACTAGCGGGGGTATACTACAATGAGCAGTTCTTC. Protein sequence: CSVEGGLAGVYYNEQFF.

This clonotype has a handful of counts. The CDR3 here is CASSPRIAVISDTQYF. CDR3 DNA: TGTGCCAGCAGTCCCCGGATAGCGGTAATTTCAGATACGCAGTATTTT. V and J are TRBV27 and TRBJ2-3; TRBD2 is a possible D gene (6 bases). V was shortened by 5 bases and J by 4 bases, with 19 bases between the two germline ends. CDR1 and CDR2 from the germline V gene are MNHEY and SMNVEV (reference sequence). This CDR3 comprises 16 residues.

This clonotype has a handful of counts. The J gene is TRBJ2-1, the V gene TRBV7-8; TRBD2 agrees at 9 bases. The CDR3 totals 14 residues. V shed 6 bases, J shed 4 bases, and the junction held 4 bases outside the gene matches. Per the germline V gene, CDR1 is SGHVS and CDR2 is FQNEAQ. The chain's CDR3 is CASRAGGQYNEQFF. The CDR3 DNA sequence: TGTGCCAGCAGGGCGGGAGGGCAGTACAATGAGCAGTTCTTC.

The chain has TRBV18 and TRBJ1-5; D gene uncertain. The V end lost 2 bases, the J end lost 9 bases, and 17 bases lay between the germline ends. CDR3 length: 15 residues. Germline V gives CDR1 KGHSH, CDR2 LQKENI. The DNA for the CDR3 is TGTGCCAGCTCACCAAGGCACGTAGAGGTCGCGCCCCAGCATTTT. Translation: CASSPRHVEVAPQHF. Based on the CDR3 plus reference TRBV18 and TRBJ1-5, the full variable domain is NAGVMQNPRHLVRRRGQEARLRCSPMKGHSHVYWYRQLPEEGLKFMVYLQKENIIDESGMPKERFSAEFPKEGPSILRIQQVVRGDSAAYFCASSPRHVEVAPQHFGDGTRLSIL.

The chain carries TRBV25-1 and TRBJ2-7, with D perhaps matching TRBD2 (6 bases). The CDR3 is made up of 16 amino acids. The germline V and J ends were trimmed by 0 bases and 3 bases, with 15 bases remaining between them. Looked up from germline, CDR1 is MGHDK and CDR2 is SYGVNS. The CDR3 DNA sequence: TGTGCCAGCAGTGAATACTGGAGGGGACGGCTCTACGAGCAGTACTTC. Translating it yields CASSEYWRGRLYEQYF.

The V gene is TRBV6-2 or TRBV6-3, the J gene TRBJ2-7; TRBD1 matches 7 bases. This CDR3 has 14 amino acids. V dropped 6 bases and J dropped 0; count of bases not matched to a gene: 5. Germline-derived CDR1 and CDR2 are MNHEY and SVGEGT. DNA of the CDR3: TGTGCCAGCAGACCCGGGACAGCCTCCTACGAGCAGTACTTC. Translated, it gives CASRPGTASYEQYF.

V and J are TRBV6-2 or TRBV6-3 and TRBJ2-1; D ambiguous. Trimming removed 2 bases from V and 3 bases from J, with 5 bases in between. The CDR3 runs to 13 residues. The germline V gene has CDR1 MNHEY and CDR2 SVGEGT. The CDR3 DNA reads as TGTGCCAGCAGTTACAGCTTCTACAATGAGCAGTTCTTC. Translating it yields CASSYSFYNEQFF.

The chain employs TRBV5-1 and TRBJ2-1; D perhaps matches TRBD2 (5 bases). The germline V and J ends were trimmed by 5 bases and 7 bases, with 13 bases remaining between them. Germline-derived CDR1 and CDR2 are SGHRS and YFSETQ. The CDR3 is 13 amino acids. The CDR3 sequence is CASSLSSWNEQFF. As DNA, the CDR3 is TGCGCCAGCAGTCTCTCTAGCTGGAATGAGCAGTTCTTC.

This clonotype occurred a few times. The CDR3, as DNA: TGTGCCAGCAGCTTACCAGGGGTTCAGACCGGGGAGCTGTTTTTT. It translates to CASSLPGVQTGELFF. The V call is TRBV7-9, the J call TRBJ2-2; a weak D match, TRBD1 (6 bases). V shed 2 bases and J shed 5 bases, with 12 bases lying between them. The CDR3 is made up of 15 amino acids. CDR1 and CDR2 (germline): SEHNR, FQNEAQ (reference sequence).

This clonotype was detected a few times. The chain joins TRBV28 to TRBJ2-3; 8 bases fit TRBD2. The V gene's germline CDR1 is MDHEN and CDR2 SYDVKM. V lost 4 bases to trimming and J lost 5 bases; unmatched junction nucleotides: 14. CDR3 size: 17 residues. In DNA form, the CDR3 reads TGTGCCAGCAGTTCTAACTCCGGGACTAGTCATGTAGATACGCAGTATTTT. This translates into CASSSNSGTSHVDTQYF.

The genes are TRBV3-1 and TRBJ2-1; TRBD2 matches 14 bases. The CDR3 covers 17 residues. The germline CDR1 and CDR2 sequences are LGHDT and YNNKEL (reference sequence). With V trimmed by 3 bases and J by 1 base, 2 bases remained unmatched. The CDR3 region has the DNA TGTGCCAGCAGCCAGGGACTAGCGGGAGTGTCCTACAATGAGCAGTTCTTC. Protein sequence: CASSQGLAGVSYNEQFF.

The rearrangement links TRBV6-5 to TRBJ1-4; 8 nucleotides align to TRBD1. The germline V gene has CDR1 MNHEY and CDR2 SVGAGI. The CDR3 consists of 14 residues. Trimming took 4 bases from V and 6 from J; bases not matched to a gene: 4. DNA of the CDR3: TGTGCCAGCAGTTCACAGGGGGGCCATGAAAAACTGTTTTTT. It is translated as CASSSQGGHEKLFF.

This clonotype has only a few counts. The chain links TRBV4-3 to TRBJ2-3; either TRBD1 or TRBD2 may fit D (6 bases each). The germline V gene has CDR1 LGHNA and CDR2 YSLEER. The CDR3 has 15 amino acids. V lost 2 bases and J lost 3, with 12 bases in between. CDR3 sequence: CASSQFGGRTDTQYF. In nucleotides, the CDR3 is TGCGCCAGCAGCCAATTCGGGGGCAGGACAGATACGCAGTATTTT.